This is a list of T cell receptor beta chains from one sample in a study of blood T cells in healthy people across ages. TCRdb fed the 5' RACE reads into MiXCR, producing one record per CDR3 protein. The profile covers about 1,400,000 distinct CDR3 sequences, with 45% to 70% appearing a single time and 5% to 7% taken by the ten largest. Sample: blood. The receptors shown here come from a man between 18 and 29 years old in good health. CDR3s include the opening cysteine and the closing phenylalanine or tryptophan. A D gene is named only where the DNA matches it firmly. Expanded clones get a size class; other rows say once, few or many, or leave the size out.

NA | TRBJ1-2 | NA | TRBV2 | CAGSDMQGGGYTF | TGTGCCGGCAGTGATATGCAGGGTGGTGGCTACACCTTC
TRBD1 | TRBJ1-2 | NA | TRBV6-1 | CASSGTGRQAGYTF | TGTGCCAGCAGTGGGACAGGACGACAGGCTGGCTACACCTTC
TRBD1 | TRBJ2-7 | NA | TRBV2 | CASRDRGGSYEQYF | TGTGCCAGTCGGGACAGGGGAGGTTCCTACGAGCAGTACTTC
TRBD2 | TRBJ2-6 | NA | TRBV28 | CASSSGGGLSGANVLTF | TGTGCCAGCAGTAGCGGGGGGGGCCTCTCTGGGGCCAACGTCCTGACTTTC
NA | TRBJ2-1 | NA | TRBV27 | CASSWGRAGTHEQFF | TGTGCCAGCAGTTGGGGTAGGGCTGGAACCCATGAGCAGTTCTTC
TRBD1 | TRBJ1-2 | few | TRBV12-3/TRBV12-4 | CATGTGGLNGYTF | TGTGCCACAGGGACAGGGGGTTTGAATGGCTACACCTTC
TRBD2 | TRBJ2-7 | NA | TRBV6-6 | CASSWGTSVYYEQYF | TGTGCCAGCAGTTGGGGGACTAGCGTTTACTACGAGCAGTACTTC
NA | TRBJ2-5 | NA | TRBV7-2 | CASSPRDLATYQETQYF | TGTGCCAGCAGCCCCCGGGACCTGGCCACGTACCAAGAGACCCAGTACTTC
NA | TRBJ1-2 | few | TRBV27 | CASSFGQGTGYTF | TGTGCCAGCAGTTTTGGGCAGGGGACCGGCTACACCTTC
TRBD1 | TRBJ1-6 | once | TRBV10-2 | CASSDRVNSPLHF | TGCGCCAGCAGCGACAGGGTTAATTCACCCCTCCACTTT
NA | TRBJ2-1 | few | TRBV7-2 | CASSAGPRGQFF | TGTGCCAGCAGCGCGGGACCTCGGGGGCAGTTCTTC
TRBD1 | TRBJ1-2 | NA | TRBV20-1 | CSARVSDRVGFYGYTF | TGCAGTGCTAGAGTCTCGGACAGGGTGGGGTTTTATGGCTACACCTTC
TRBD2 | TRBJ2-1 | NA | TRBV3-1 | CASSQEEPARLAGRPSSYNEQFF | TGTGCCAGCAGCCAAGAGGAGCCGGCAAGGCTAGCGGGGCGCCCAAGCTCCTACAATGAGCAGTTCTTC
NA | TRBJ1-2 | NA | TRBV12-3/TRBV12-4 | CASSLIGLEDGYTF | TGTGCCAGCAGTTTAATCGGCCTGGAGGATGGCTACACCTTC
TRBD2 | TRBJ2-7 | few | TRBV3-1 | CASSHRTSGSSYEQYF | TGTGCCAGCAGCCACCGGACTAGCGGGAGCTCCTACGAGCAGTACTTC
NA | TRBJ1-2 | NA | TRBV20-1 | CSASQASSYGYTF | TGCAGTGCTAGCCAGGCCAGCTCGTATGGCTACACCTTC
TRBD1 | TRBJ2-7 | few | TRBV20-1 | CSARPPQGQDEQYF | TGCAGTGCTAGACCTCCACAGGGACAGGACGAGCAGTACTTC
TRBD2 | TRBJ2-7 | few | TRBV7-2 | CASSLYSGRGLVEQYF | TGTGCCAGCAGCCTCTATAGCGGGAGAGGTTTAGTAGAGCAGTACTTC
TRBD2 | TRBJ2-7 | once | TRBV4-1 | CASSQPRGGTSRGSSYEQYF | TGCGCCAGCAGCCAACCTAGGGGGGGGACTAGCCGAGGTTCATCCTACGAGCAGTACTTC
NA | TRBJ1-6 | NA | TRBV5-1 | CASSPRPPSGGSPLHF | TGCGCCAGCAGCCCGAGGCCTCCCTCGGGCGGTTCACCCCTCCACTTT
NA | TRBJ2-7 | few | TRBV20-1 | CSARGLEAYEQYF | TGCAGTGCTAGGGGGCTAGAGGCCTACGAGCAGTACTTC
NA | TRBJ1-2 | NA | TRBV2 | CASSEEMASYGYTF | TGTGCCAGCAGTGAAGAGATGGCGTCCTATGGCTACACCTTC
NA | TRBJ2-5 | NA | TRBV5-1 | CASSLFGQVRETQYF | TGCGCCAGCAGCTTGTTCGGGCAGGTCAGAGAGACCCAGTACTTC
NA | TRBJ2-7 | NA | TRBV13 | CASSSGRRISYEQYF | TGTGCCAGCAGCTCAGGACGACGCATCTCCTACGAGCAGTACTTC
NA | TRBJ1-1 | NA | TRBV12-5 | CASGKQGMNTEAFF | TGTGCTAGTGGAAAACAGGGCATGAACACTGAAGCTTTCTTT
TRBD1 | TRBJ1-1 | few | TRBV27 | CASSLGTGHLGTEAFF | TGTGCCAGCAGTTTAGGGACAGGGCATCTTGGTACTGAAGCTTTCTTT
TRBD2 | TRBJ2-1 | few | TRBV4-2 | CASSHSLADNEQFF | TGTGCCAGCAGCCATAGTCTAGCGGACAATGAGCAGTTCTTC
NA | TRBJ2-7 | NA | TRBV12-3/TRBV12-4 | CASSPSGVYKYEQYF | TGTGCCAGCAGCCCGTCAGGGGTGTATAAGTACGAGCAGTACTTC
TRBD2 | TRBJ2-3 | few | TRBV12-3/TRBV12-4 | CASSRGLAGGADTQYF | TGTGCCAGCAGCCGTGGACTAGCGGGGGGGGCAGATACGCAGTATTTT
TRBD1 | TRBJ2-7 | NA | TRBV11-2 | CASSAPRQGSEQYF | TGTGCCAGCAGCGCCCCTCGACAGGGTTCCGAGCAGTACTTC
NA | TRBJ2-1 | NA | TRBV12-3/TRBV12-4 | CASSFQKGYNEQFF | TGTGCCAGCAGTTTTCAGAAAGGTTACAATGAGCAGTTCTTC
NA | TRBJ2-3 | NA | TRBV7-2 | CASSTTPSRRLTDTQYF | TGTGCCAGCAGCACCACACCATCCAGGAGACTCACAGATACGCAGTATTTT
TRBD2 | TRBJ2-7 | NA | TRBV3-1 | CASSQGRSGEASYEQYF | TGTGCCAGCAGCCAAGGGCGAAGCGGGGAGGCATCCTACGAGCAGTACTTC
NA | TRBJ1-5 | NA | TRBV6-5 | CASSYGADQPQHF | TGTGCCAGCAGTTATGGGGCGGATCAGCCCCAGCATTTT
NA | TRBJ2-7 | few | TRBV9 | CASSVAKGPDYEQYF | TGTGCCAGCAGCGTAGCAAAGGGGCCGGACTACGAGCAGTACTTC
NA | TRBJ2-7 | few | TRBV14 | CASSQAVDTGYEQYF | TGTGCCAGCAGCCAGGCGGTGGATACGGGCTACGAGCAGTACTTC
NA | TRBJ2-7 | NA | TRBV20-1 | CSAPGTGPYEQYF | TGCAGTGCTCCAGGGACGGGTCCCTACGAGCAGTACTTC
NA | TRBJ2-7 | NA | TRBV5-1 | CASSLLYREDEQYF | TGCGCCAGCAGCTTGCTGTACAGGGAAGACGAGCAGTACTTC
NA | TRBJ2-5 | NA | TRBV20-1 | CSARGSSLETQYF | TGCAGTGCTAGGGGTTCTAGTCTGGAGACCCAGTACTTC
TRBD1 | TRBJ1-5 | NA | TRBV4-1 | CASSQESTGGYQPQHF | TGCGCCAGCAGCCAAGAATCGACAGGGGGCTATCAGCCCCAGCATTTT
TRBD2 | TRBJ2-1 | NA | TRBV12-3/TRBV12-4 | CASSLMGLAGANEQFF | TGTGCCAGCAGCCTGATGGGACTAGCGGGGGCCAATGAGCAGTTCTTC
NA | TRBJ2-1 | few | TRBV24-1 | CATSVDNEQFF | TGTGCCACCAGTGTAGACAATGAGCAGTTCTTC
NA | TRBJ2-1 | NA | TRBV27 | CASSLRDDEQFF | TGTGCCAGCAGTTTAAGGGATGATGAGCAGTTCTTC
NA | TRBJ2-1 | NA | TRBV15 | CATSREAAAYNEQFF | TGTGCCACCAGCAGAGAGGCAGCGGCTTACAATGAGCAGTTCTTC
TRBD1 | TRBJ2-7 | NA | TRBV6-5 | CASSYWDRSSYEQYF | TGTGCCAGCAGTTACTGGGACAGGAGCTCCTACGAGCAGTACTTC
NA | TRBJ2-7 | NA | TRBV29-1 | CSVDKEPYYEQYF | TGCAGCGTTGATAAGGAGCCCTACTACGAGCAGTACTTC
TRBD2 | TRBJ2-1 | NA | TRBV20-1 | CSASLTSGRFDEQFF | TGCAGTGCTAGCCTTACTAGCGGGAGGTTTGATGAGCAGTTCTTC
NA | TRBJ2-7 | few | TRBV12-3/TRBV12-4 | CASSRRDTLYEQYF | TGTGCCAGCAGTCGCCGGGACACACTCTACGAGCAGTACTTC
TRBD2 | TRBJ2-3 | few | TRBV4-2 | CASSRLAGEVDTQYF | TGTGCCAGCAGTCGACTAGCGGGAGAGGTGGATACGCAGTATTTT
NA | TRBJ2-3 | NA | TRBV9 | CASSVDPGDTQYF | TGTGCCAGCAGCGTAGATCCCGGAGATACGCAGTATTTT
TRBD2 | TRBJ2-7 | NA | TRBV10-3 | CAISGRDYQAYEQYF | TGTGCCATCAGCGGCCGGGACTACCAGGCCTACGAGCAGTACTTC
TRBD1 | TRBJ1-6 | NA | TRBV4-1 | CASSPTGTGGISPLHF | TGCGCCAGCAGCCCAACCGGGACAGGGGGTATTTCACCCCTCCACTTT
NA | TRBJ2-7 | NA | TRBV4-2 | CASSHPWGAGVFYEQYF | TGTGCCAGCAGCCATCCCTGGGGGGCGGGAGTATTCTACGAGCAGTACTTC
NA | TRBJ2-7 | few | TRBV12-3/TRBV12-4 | CASRQGLTLYEQYF | TGTGCCAGCAGGCAGGGCTTGACCCTCTACGAGCAGTACTTC
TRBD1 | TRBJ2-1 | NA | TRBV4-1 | CVSSQSLPGQGYNEQFF | TGCGTCAGCAGCCAGTCCCTACCGGGACAGGGCTACAATGAGCAGTTCTTC
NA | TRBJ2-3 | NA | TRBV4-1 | CASSQDANTDTQYF | TGCGCCAGCAGCCAAGACGCGAACACAGATACGCAGTATTTT